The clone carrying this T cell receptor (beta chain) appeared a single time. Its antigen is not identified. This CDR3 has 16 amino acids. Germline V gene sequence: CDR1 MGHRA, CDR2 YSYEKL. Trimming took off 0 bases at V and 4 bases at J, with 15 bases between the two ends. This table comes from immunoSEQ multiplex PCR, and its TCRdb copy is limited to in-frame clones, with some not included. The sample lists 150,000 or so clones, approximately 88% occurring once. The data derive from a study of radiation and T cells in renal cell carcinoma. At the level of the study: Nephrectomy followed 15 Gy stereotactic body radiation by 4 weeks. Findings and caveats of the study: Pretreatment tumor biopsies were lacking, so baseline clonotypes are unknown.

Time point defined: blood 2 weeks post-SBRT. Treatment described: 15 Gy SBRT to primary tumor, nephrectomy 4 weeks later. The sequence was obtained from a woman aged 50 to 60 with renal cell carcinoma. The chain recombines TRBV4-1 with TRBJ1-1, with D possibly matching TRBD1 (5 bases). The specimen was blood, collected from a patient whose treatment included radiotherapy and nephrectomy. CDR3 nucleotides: TGCGCCAGCAGCCAAGATCGAGCAGGGATAGGCACTGAAGCTTTCTTT. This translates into CASSQDRAGIGTEAFF.